This passage covers 31 T cell receptor beta chains from one sample sequenced in a study of blood T cell repertoires in COVID-19. Produced via immunoSEQ multiplex PCR; TCRdb's table is partial and in-frame only. The table lists approximately 70,000 clones, about 91% of them singletons. The sequenced sample consisted of peripheral blood. Every receptor here comes from a human donor with active COVID-19. The donor label of this sample is uncertain.

The chain uses TRBV5-1 and TRBJ1-1; no reliable D call. CDR1 is SGHRS, CDR2 YFSETQ, per germline. V lost 3 bases, J lost 7 bases, and 16 bases lay in between. CDR3 length: 14 residues. The CDR3: CASSSGLQRSEAFF. The CDR3 DNA reads TGCGCCAGCAGCTCCGGACTCCAACGAAGTGAAGCTTTCTTT.

The chain combines TRBV29-1 with TRBJ2-2, with D uncertain. V lost 7 bases and J 5 bases, leaving 8 bases between the germline ends. CDR3 size: 11 residues. Per germline, CDR1 SQVTM and CDR2 ANQGSEA. DNA for the CDR3: TGCAGCGGGGCTGGGACCGGGGAGCTGTTTTTT. It translates to CSGAGTGELFF.

The rearrangement links TRBV18 to TRBJ2-4; D call uncertain. The CDR3 length is 14 residues. V was pared by 3 bases and J by 11 bases, with 17 bases between. CDR1 and CDR2 (germline): KGHSH, LQKENI. The CDR3 protein is CASSPGFLESFQYF. CDR3 in DNA: TGTGCCAGCTCACCTGGGTTTTTGGAGTCCTTTCAGTACTTC.

This clone showed up just a few times. This chain uses TRBV7-2 with TRBJ1-1, with TRBD1 identical over 7 bases. The CDR3 is made up of 15 amino acids. The germline gives CDR1 SGHTA, CDR2 FQGNSA. The junction had 13 bases not matched to a gene; V was cut back by 6 bases and J by 6 bases. The DNA of the CDR3 is TGTGCCAGCAGTCAACCACAGGGGAGGTGGGCTGAAGCTTTCTTT. Translated, it gives CASSQPQGRWAEAFF.

This clone was observed a single time. The chain couples TRBV14 to TRBJ2-3; possibly TRBD1 for D (5 bases). The CDR3 covers 14 residues. Trimming took 3 bases from V and 3 from J, leaving 10 bases between them. The germline V gene encodes CDR1 SGHDN and CDR2 FVKESK. The DNA of the CDR3 is TGTGCCAGCAGCCATCGGACAAGAACAGATACGCAGTATTTT. Translation gives CASSHRTRTDTQYF.

The chain employs TRBV19 and TRBJ1-2; perhaps TRBD1 as D (5 bases). Germline V gene data show CDR1 as LNHDA and CDR2 as SQIVND (reference sequence). This CDR3 has 13 amino acids. Between the trimmed V and J ends, which lost 2 bases and 8 bases, there was a span of 12 bases. CDR3 nucleotide sequence: TGTGCCAGTAGTATAACGGAGGGGCAAGGCTACACCTTC. Amino acid sequence: CASSITEGQGYTF.

The chain carries TRBV12-2 and TRBJ2-7; the table calls TRBD2, which could not be checked here. TRBV12-2 is noted as a pseudogene. The CDR3 totals 13 residues. CDR3 protein: CASRSPLAGEQYF. The CDR3 region has the DNA TGTGCAAGTCGCTCCCCACTAGCTGGCGAGCAGTACTTC.

This clone appeared once. DNA for the CDR3: TGTGCCAGCAGTTACGCTTTACAGGCCGACGGTGGCTACACCTTC. Amino acid sequence: CASSYALQADGGYTF. The rearrangement joins TRBV6-2 or TRBV6-3 to TRBJ1-2, with D maybe TRBD1 (5 bases). Trimming removed 2 bases from V and 7 bases from J, with 17 bases in between. Germline V gives CDR1 MNHEY, CDR2 SVGEGT. CDR3 length: 15 residues.

The rearrangement joins TRBV15 to TRBJ1-5; D gene unclear. The CDR3 totals 12 residues. Germline V gene data show CDR1 as LNHNV and CDR2 as YYDKDF (reference sequence). Trimming stripped 8 bases from V and 6 bases from J, with 11 bases between. The CDR3 loop is CATAGSGQPQHF. CDR3 nucleotide sequence: TGTGCCACCGCGGGTTCCGGTCAGCCCCAGCATTTT.

This chain uses TRBV7-9 with TRBJ1-2, with a possible D match to TRBD1 (5 bases). Germline lookup yields CDR1 SEHNR and CDR2 FQNEAQ (reference sequence). The CDR3 runs to 15 residues. V lost 4 bases, J lost 7 bases, and 19 bases lay in between. The DNA for the CDR3 is TGTGCCAGCAGCTCCCAGGGATCCGCGTGGCTTGGCTACACCTTC. Amino acids: CASSSQGSAWLGYTF.

The V and J genes are TRBV11-2 and TRBJ2-1; 10 positions agree with TRBD2. V shed 4 bases, J shed 1 base, and the junction held 4 bases outside the gene matches. This CDR3 is 16 amino acids long. Germline V gene sequence: CDR1 SGHAT, CDR2 FQNNGV. CDR3 bases: TGTGCCAGCAGCTCCCGACTAGCGGGTTCCTACAATGAGCAGTTCTTC. It yields the protein CASSSRLAGSYNEQFF.

The V and J genes are TRBV11-2 and TRBJ2-2; 9 bases line up with TRBD2. The V gene end was trimmed by 2 bases and the J gene end by 3 bases; junction bases not matched to a gene: 10. Per the germline V gene, CDR1 is SGHAT and CDR2 is FQNNGV. This CDR3 has 18 residues. The DNA of the CDR3 is TGTGCCAGCAGCTTATATTTTGCTAGCGGGACGGACACCGGGGAGCTGTTTTTT. Its translation: CASSLYFASGTDTGELFF.

The count of this clone is one. The rearrangement links TRBV20-1 to TRBJ2-1, with D unclear. Germline lookup yields CDR1 DFQATT and CDR2 SNEGSKA (reference sequence). This CDR3 has 14 amino acids. The V end was cut by 3 bases, the J end by 0 bases, with 9 bases between. Here the CDR3 reads CSASRPNSYNEQFF. In DNA, the CDR3 is TGCAGTGCTAGTCGTCCTAACTCCTACAATGAGCAGTTCTTC.

The genes are TRBV5-5 and TRBJ2-7, with 9 bases aligning to TRBD1. This CDR3 is 14 amino acids long. Germline CDR1 is SGHKS and CDR2 is YYEKEE (reference sequence). Germline trimming cut 2 bases from V and 5 bases from J; bases unmatched to any gene: 5. CDR3 region: CASSFTGGENEQYF. The DNA of the CDR3 is TGTGCCAGCAGCTTCACAGGGGGCGAAAACGAGCAGTACTTC. Complete variable domain (other parts from reference TRBV5-5 and TRBJ2-7): DAGVTQSPTHLIKTRGQQVTLRCSPISGHKSVSWYQQVLGQGPQFIFQYYEKEERGRGNFPDRFSARQFPNYSSELNVNALLLGDSALYLCASSFTGGENEQYFGPGTRLTVT.

The V and J genes are TRBV15 and TRBJ1-5, with 7 positions matching TRBD1. The CDR3 runs 14 residues. V was pared by 7 bases and J by 5 bases, with 8 bases of the junction left unmatched. Germline CDR1 LNHNV, CDR2 YYDKDF (reference sequence). The CDR3 protein is CATKKGDRDQPQHF. For the CDR3, the DNA is TGTGCCACCAAAAAGGGTGACAGGGATCAGCCCCAGCATTTT.

V gene TRBV28 combines with J gene TRBJ2-1; 15 bases fit TRBD2. Germline V gene data show CDR1 as MDHEN and CDR2 as SYDVKM. The CDR3 is made up of 18 amino acids. With V trimmed by 7 bases and J by 0 bases, 7 bases remained unmatched. The CDR3 sequence is CASKPGLAGGNSYNEQFF. The CDR3 DNA reads TGTGCCAGCAAACCGGGACTAGCGGGAGGAAACTCCTACAATGAGCAGTTCTTC.

This clone was detected only a few times. This chain links TRBV15 with TRBJ1-1; D not resolved. The CDR3 has 16 amino acids. Germline loops: CDR1 LNHNV, CDR2 YYDKDF (reference sequence). V lost 0 bases, J lost 5 bases, and 16 bases lay in between. CDR3 sequence reads: CATSREAGAGRTEAFF. As DNA, the CDR3 is TGTGCCACCAGCAGAGAGGCAGGAGCGGGAAGGACTGAAGCTTTCTTT.

The DNA of the CDR3 is TGTGCCAGCAGTCCGACAGGGCGTATGGGGAACACTGAAGCTTTCTTT. It translates to CASSPTGRMGNTEAFF. The chain joins TRBV27 to TRBJ1-1, with 7 bases identical to TRBD1. V shed 5 bases and J 1 base; nucleotides not matched to a gene: 10. This CDR3 is built from 16 residues. CDR1 is MNHEY and CDR2 is SMNVEV in the germline V gene (reference sequence).

This clone was recorded once. The genes are TRBV2 and TRBJ1-5; 9 bases are a match to TRBD1. Germline-derived CDR1 and CDR2 are SNHLY and FYNNEI. The CDR3 runs 13 residues. Losses at the gene ends were 4 bases for V and 6 bases for J; bases not matched to a gene: 1. CDR3 loop: CASSGQGGQPQHF. The CDR3 nucleotides read TGTGCCAGCAGTGGACAGGGGGGTCAGCCCCAGCATTTT.

The chain recombines TRBV10-3 with TRBJ2-1, with D unresolved. Between the trimmed V and J ends, which lost 6 bases and 0 bases, there was a span of 12 bases. CDR3 length: 15 amino acids. Germline V gene lookup returns CDR1 ENHRY and CDR2 SYGVKD. This CDR3 is CAIRNGSSSYNEQFF. In DNA, the CDR3 is TGTGCCATCAGGAACGGGTCTTCCTCCTACAATGAGCAGTTCTTC.

DNA of the CDR3: TGTGCCTGGAGTTCCGGGACTAGCGGGAGGGCCTACGAGCAGTACTTC. Residues: CAWSSGTSGRAYEQYF. V is TRBV30 and J is TRBJ2-7; 16 bases fit TRBD2. There are 16 residues in the CDR3. Trimming at V came to 2 bases and at J to 2 bases, leaving 3 bases not matched to a gene. Germline V CDR1 and CDR2: GTSNPN, SVGIG (reference sequence).

This chain links TRBV4-1 with TRBJ2-2, with 9 nucleotides matching TRBD1. Germline values: CDR1 MGHRA, CDR2 YSYEKL. The trim removed 8 bases at V and 4 bases at J, leaving 8 bases unmatched. CDR3 length equals 15 residues. Here the CDR3 reads CASGLGTGSTGELFF. The CDR3 DNA reads TGCGCCAGCGGCCTCGGGACAGGGTCCACCGGGGAGCTGTTTTTT.

The J gene is TRBJ1-3, the V gene TRBV5-8; the D is unclear. Germline values: CDR1 SGHTS, CDR2 YDEGEE. V was shortened by 2 bases and J by 2 bases, with 11 bases between the two germline ends. This CDR3 comprises 15 residues. CDR3 in amino acids: CASSFGGGTGNTIYF. Written as DNA, the CDR3 is TGTGCCAGCAGCTTTGGTGGAGGGACTGGAAACACCATATATTTT.

Comment on this clone: Its ends do not fully match the called genes, so a read error is possible. The CDR3 sequence: CASSKETSGRDTQYF. DNA for the CDR3: TGTGCCAGCAGCAAAGAGACTAGTGGTAGGGATACGCAGTATTTT. This rearrangement joins TRBV14 to TRBJ2-3; D may be TRBD2 (6 bases). Germline CDR1 is SGHDN and CDR2 is FVKESK. The CDR3 is made up of 15 amino acids.

The J gene is TRBJ2-1, the V gene TRBV9; 13 nucleotides agree with TRBD2. This CDR3 has 16 residues. The germline V gene encodes CDR1 SGDLS and CDR2 YYNGEE. V gave up 0 bases and J gave up 5 bases; unmatched junction bases: 2. The CDR3 nucleotides read TGTGCCAGCAGCGTAGCGGGACTAGCGGGACACAATGAGCAGTTCTTC. Translated: CASSVAGLAGHNEQFF. Looking up the rest from reference TRBV9 and TRBJ2-1 gives the full variable domain: DSGVTQTPKHLITATGQRVTLRCSPRSGDLSVYWYQQSLDQGLQFLIQYYNGEERAKGNILERFSAQQFPDLHSELNLSSLELGDSALYFCASSVAGLAGHNEQFFGPGTRLTVL.

The J gene is TRBJ2-5, the V gene TRBV7-3; 12 bases are a match to TRBD2. J lost 4 bases, V lost 5 bases, and 2 bases had no gene match. Germline V CDR1 and CDR2: SGHTA, FQGTGA. The CDR3 runs 14 residues. The CDR3 loop reads CASSTTSGRETQYF. The CDR3, as DNA: TGTGCCAGCAGCACGACTAGCGGGAGAGAGACCCAGTACTTC.

The sample holds one count of this clone. The V gene is TRBV10-3, the J gene TRBJ2-2, with 8 nucleotides matching TRBD2. The CDR3 totals 15 residues. Trimming took 2 bases from V and 4 from J; bases not matched to a gene: 3. Germline V lookup: CDR1 ENHRY, CDR2 SYGVKD. The CDR3 DNA reads TGTGCCATCAGTGAGCGGGAGGGCCGCACCGGGGAGCTGTTTTTT. This codes for CAISEREGRTGELFF.

The CDR3 DNA reads TGTGCCAGCAGTTTATATTCCGGGGGGGAAGATACGCAGTATTTT. This translates into CASSLYSGGEDTQYF. The J gene is TRBJ2-3, the V gene TRBV28; 8 bases agree with TRBD2. The CDR3 is 15 amino acids. Germline CDR1 and CDR2: MDHEN and SYDVKM. V was pared by 1 base and J by 5 bases, with 5 bases of the junction left unmatched.

V gene TRBV2 combines with J gene TRBJ2-2; D gene uncertain. The CDR3 has 13 amino acids. With 2 bases removed from V and 7 bases from J, the gap between germline ends came to 8 bases. Germline lookup yields CDR1 SNHLY and CDR2 FYNNEI. CDR3 nucleotide sequence: TGTGCCAGCAGTGAACTCGAGAACGGGGAGCTGTTTTTT. This translates into CASSELENGELFF.

This sequence joins TRBV6-4 and TRBJ2-5; the D is unclear. The CDR3 is 13 amino acids. CDR1 and CDR2 (germline): MRHNA, SNTAGT. Trimming took off 3 bases at V and 2 bases at J, with 7 bases between the two ends. CDR3 region: CASSEGSQETQYF. The CDR3 DNA is TGTGCCAGCAGTGAGGGCAGTCAAGAGACCCAGTACTTC.

V usage is TRBV18 and J usage is TRBJ2-5; no definite D call. The germline V gene encodes CDR1 KGHSH and CDR2 LQKENI. The CDR3 runs 14 residues. Trimming shortened V by 1 base and J by 2 bases, and 8 bases separated the two germline ends. CDR3 sequence: CASSPRAEQETQYF. The CDR3 coding sequence is TGTGCCAGCTCACCACGGGCCGAGCAAGAGACCCAGTACTTC.